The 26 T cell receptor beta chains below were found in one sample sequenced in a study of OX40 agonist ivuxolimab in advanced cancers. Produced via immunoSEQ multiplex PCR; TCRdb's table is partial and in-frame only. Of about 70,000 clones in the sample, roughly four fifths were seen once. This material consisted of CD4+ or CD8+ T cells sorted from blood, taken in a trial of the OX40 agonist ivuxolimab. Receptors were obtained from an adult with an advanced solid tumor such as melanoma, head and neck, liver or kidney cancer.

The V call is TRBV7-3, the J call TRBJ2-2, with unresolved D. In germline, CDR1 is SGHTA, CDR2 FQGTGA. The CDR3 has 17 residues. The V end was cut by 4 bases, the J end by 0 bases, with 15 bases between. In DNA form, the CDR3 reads TGTGCCAGCAGCTCCCCTGACCTTTACGCGAACACCGGGGAGCTGTTTTTT. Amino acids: CASSSPDLYANTGELFF.

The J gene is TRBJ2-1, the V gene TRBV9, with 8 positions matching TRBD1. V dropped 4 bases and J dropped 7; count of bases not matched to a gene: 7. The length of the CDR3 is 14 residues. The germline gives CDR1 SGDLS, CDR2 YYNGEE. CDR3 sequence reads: CASSNRDRPNEQFF. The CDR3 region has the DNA TGTGCCAGCAGCAACCGGGACAGGCCTAATGAGCAGTTCTTC.

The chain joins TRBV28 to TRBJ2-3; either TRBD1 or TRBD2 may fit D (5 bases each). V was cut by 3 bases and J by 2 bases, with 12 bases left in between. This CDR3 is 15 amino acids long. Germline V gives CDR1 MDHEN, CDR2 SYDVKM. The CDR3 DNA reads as TGTGCCAGCAGTTTGCCGGGACCAACCACAGATACGCAGTATTTT. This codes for CASSLPGPTTDTQYF.

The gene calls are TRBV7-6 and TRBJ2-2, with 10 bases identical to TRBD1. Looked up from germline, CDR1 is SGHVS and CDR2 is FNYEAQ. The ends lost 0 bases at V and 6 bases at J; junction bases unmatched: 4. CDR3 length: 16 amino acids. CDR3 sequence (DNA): TGTGCCAGCAGCTTAGCAGGGACAGGGGCCGCCGGGGAGCTGTTTTTT. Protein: CASSLAGTGAAGELFF. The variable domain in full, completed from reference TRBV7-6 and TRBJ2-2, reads GAGVSQSPRYKVTKRGQDVALRCDPISGHVSLYWYRQALGQGPEFLTYFNYEAQQDKSGLPNDRFSAERPEGSISTLTIQRTEQRDSAMYRCASSLAGTGAAGELFFGEGSRLTVL.

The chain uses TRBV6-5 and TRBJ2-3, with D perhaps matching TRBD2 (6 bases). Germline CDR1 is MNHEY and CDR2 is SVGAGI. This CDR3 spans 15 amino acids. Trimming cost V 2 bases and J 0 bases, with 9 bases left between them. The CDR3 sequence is CASSYGGMSTDTQYF. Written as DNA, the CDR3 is TGTGCCAGCAGTTACGGCGGGATGAGCACAGATACGCAGTATTTT.

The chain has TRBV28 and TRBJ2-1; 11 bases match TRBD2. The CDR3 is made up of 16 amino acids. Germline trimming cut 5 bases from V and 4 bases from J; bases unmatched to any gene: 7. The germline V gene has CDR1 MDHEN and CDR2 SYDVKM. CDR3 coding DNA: TGTGCCAGCAGTGCATCACTAGCGGGAGTGTACAATGAGCAGTTCTTC. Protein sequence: CASSASLAGVYNEQFF.

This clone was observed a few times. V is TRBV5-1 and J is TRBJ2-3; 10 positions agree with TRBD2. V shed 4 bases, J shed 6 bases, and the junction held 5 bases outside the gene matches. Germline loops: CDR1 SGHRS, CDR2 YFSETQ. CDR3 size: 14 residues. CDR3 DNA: TGCGCCAGCAGCCCCGGACTAGCGGCGGATACGCAGTATTTT. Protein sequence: CASSPGLAADTQYF.

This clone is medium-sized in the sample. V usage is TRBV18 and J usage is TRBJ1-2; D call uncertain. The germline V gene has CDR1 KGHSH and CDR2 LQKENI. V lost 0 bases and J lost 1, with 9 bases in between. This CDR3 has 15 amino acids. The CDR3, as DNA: TGTGCCAGCTCACCACCGTTGGGCAGTAACTATGGCTACACCTTC. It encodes CASSPPLGSNYGYTF.

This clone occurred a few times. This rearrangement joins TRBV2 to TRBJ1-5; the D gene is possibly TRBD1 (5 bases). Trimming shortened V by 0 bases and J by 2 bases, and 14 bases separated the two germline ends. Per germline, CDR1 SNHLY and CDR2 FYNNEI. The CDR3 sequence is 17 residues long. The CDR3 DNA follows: TGTGCCAGCAGTGAAGCGCAGAAGGCCAGGGGCAATCAGCCCCAGCATTTT. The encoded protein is CASSEAQKARGNQPQHF.

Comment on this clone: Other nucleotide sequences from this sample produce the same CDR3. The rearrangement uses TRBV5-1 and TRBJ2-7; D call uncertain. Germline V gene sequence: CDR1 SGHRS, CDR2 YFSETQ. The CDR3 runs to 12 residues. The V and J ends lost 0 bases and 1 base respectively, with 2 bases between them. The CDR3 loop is CASSLESYEQYF. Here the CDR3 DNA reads TGCGCCAGCAGCTTGGAGTCCTACGAGCAGTACTTC.

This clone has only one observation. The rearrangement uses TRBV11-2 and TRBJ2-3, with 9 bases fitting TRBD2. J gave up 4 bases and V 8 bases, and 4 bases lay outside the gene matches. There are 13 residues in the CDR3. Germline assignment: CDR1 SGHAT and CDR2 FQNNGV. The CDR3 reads CASRPSGADTQYF. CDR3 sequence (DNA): TGTGCCAGCCGGCCTAGCGGGGCAGATACGCAGTATTTT.

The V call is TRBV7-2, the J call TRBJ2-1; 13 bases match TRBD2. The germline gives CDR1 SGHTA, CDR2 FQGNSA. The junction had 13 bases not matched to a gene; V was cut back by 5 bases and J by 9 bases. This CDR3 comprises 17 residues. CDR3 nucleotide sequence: TGTGCCAGCAGCCAGGGACTAGCGGGGTTGGGAGGTCGTGAGCAGTTCTTC. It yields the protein CASSQGLAGLGGREQFF.

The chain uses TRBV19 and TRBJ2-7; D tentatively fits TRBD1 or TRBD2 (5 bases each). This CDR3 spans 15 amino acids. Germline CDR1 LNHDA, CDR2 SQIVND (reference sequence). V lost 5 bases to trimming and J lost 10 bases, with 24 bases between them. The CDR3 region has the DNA TGTGCCAGTAGTCCGGGCAGGGTCCACTCGGGAAGTCAGTACTTC. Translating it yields CASSPGRVHSGSQYF.

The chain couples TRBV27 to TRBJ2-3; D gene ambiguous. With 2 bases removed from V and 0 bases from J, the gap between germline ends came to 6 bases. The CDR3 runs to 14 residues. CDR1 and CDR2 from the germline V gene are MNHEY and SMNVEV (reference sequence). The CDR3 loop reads CASSLRSSTDTQYF. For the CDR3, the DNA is TGTGCCAGCAGTTTAAGGTCCAGCACAGATACGCAGTATTTT.

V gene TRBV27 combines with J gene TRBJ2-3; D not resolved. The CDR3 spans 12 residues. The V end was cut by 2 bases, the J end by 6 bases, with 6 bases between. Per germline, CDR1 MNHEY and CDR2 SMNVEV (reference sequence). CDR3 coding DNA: TGTGCCAGCAGTTTACTGGGGGATACGCAGTATTTT. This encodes CASSLLGDTQYF.

DNA for the CDR3: TGTGCCAGCGCTTATCCTTCGGGGACCTACGAGCAGTACTTC. As protein: CASAYPSGTYEQYF. The chain links TRBV21-1 to TRBJ2-7; the DNA was not used to check the table's D call, TRBD2. TRBV21-1 is listed as a pseudogene. This CDR3 has 14 amino acids.

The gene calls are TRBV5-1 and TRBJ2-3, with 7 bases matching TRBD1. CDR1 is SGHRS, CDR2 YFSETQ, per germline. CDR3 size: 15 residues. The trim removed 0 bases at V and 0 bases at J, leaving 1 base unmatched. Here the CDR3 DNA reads TGCGCCAGCAGCTTGGCACAGGGGAGCACAGATACGCAGTATTTT. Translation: CASSLAQGSTDTQYF.

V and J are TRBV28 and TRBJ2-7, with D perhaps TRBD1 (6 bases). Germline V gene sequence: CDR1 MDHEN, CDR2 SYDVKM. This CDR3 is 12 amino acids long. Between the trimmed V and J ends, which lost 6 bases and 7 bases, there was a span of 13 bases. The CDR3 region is CASRQGLREQYF. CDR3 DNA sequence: TGTGCCAGCAGACAGGGCCTAAGGGAGCAGTACTTC. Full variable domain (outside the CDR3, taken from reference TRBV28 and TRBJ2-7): DVKVTQSSRYLVKRTGEKVFLECVQDMDHENMFWYRQDPGLGLRLIYFSYDVKMKEKGDIPEGYSVSREKKERFSLILESASTNQTSMYLCASRQGLREQYFGPGTRLTVT.

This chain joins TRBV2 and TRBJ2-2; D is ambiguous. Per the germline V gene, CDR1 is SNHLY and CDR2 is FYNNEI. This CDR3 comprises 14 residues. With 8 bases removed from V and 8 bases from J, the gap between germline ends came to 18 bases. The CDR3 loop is CASSPSLKTGELFF. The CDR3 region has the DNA TGTGCCAGCTCCCCATCGCTTAAGACGGGGGAGCTGTTTTTT.

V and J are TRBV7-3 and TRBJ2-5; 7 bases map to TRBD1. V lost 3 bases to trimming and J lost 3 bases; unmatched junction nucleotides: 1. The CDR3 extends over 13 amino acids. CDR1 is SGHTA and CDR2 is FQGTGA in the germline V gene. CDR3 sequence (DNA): TGTGCCAGCAGCTTTGACAGGGAAGAGACCCAGTACTTC. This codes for CASSFDREETQYF.

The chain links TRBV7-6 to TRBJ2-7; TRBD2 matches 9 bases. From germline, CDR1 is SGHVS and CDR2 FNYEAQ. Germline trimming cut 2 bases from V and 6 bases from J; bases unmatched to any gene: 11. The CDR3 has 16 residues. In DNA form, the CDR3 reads TGTGCCAGCAGCTTAACCCTCGGGACTAGCATTCGCGAGCAGTACTTC. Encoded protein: CASSLTLGTSIREQYF.

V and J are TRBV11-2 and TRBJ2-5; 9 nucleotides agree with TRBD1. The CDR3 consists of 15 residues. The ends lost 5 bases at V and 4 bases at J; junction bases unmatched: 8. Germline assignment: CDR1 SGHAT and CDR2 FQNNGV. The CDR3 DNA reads TGTGCCAGCAGCCCCTGGACAGGGGATAGAGAGACCCAGTACTTC. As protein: CASSPWTGDRETQYF.

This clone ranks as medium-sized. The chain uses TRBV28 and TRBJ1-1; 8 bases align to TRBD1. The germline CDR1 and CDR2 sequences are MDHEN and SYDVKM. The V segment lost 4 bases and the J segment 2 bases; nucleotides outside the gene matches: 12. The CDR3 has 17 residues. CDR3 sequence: CASSSPGGGTSNTEAFF. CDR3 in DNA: TGTGCCAGCAGTTCGCCAGGGGGCGGCACCTCCAACACTGAAGCTTTCTTT.

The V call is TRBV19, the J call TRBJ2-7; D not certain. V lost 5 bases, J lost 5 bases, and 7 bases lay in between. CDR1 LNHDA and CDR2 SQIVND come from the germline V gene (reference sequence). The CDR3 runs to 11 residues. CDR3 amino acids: CASSRGNEQYF. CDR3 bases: TGTGCCAGTAGTCGAGGAAACGAGCAGTACTTC.

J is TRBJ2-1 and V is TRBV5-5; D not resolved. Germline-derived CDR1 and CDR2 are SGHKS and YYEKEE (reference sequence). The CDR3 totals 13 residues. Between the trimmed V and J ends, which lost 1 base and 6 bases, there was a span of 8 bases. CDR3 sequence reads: CASSLSPGNEQFF. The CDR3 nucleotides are TGTGCCAGCAGCTTGTCCCCGGGCAATGAGCAGTTCTTC.

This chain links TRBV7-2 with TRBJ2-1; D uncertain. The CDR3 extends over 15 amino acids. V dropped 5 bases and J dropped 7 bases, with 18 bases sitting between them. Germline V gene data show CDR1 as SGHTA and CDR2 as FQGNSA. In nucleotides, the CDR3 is TGTGCCAGCAGCGCCGAGGCGGCTAAGTGGAATGAGCAGTTCTTC. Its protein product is CASSAEAAKWNEQFF. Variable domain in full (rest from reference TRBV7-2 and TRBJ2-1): GAGVSQSPSNKVTEKGKDVELRCDPISGHTALYWYRQSLGQGLEFLIYFQGNSAPDKSGLPSDRFSAERTGGSVSTLTIQRTQQEDSAVYLCASSAEAAKWNEQFFGPGTRLTVL.